A selection of T cell receptor beta chains follows, all from one sample in a study of OX40 agonist ivuxolimab in advanced cancers. Produced via immunoSEQ multiplex PCR; TCRdb's table is partial and in-frame only. The sample carries tens of thousands of clones, around 87% recorded once. The material sequenced was CD4+ or CD8+ T cells sorted from blood, taken in a trial of the OX40 agonist ivuxolimab. These receptors were obtained from an adult with an advanced solid tumor such as melanoma, head and neck, liver or kidney cancer. Each CDR3 is given with its conserved first and last residue. The D gene is left open where the match is weak.

CDR3 protein: CASRSQRELTYEQYF; J gene: TRBJ2-7; D gene: TRBD2; V gene: TRBV6-5
CDR3 protein: CASSLWTGGLGTDTQYF; J gene: TRBJ2-3; D gene: TRBD1; V gene: TRBV28
CDR3 protein: CASSGLGNDEQFF; J gene: TRBJ2-1; D gene: -; V gene: TRBV2
CDR3 protein: CASSVLGYSYNEQFF; J gene: TRBJ2-1; D gene: -; V gene: TRBV9
CDR3 protein: CASSEQGTQETQYF; J gene: TRBJ2-5; D gene: -; V gene: TRBV9
CDR3 protein: CASSPRLGVQYEQYF; J gene: TRBJ2-7; D gene: -; V gene: TRBV7-8
CDR3 protein: CASSLSVGSGSLNSYNEQFF; J gene: TRBJ2-1; D gene: TRBD2; V gene: TRBV5-4
CDR3 protein: CASSIDRLGRGEQYF; J gene: TRBJ2-7; D gene: -; V gene: TRBV19
CDR3 protein: CASSEALQGVYGYTF; J gene: TRBJ1-2; D gene: -; V gene: TRBV2
CDR3 protein: CASSDRGGSKSTDTQYF; J gene: TRBJ2-3; D gene: -; V gene: TRBV6-1
CDR3 protein: CASGIWDPGSGYTF; J gene: TRBJ1-2; D gene: -; V gene: TRBV6-1
CDR3 protein: CASSEWGRGWSYEQYF; J gene: TRBJ2-7; D gene: TRBD1; V gene: TRBV2
CDR3 protein: CASRGGVNNEKLFF; J gene: TRBJ1-4; D gene: -; V gene: TRBV2
CDR3 protein: CASSWGTGVNTIYF; J gene: TRBJ1-3; D gene: TRBD1; V gene: TRBV28
CDR3 protein: CASSLGPGQGFTGELFF; J gene: TRBJ2-2; D gene: TRBD1; V gene: TRBV7-9
CDR3 protein: CASRPGQAGGEAFF; J gene: TRBJ1-1; D gene: -; V gene: TRBV11-3
CDR3 protein: CASSSRLAGAVTDTQYF; J gene: TRBJ2-3; D gene: TRBD2; V gene: TRBV7-2
CDR3 protein: CASSALLAGKNEQFF; J gene: TRBJ2-1; D gene: TRBD2; V gene: TRBV6-4
CDR3 protein: CASSQEGLAGGNVRFF; J gene: TRBJ2-1; D gene: TRBD2; V gene: TRBV4-2
CDR3 protein: CASSFSMASNSVGELFF; J gene: TRBJ2-2; D gene: -; V gene: TRBV5-8
CDR3 protein: CASSLVGDPGELFF; J gene: TRBJ2-2; D gene: -; V gene: TRBV5-1
CDR3 protein: CASSLAGSSMNTEAFF; J gene: TRBJ1-1; D gene: -; V gene: TRBV11-3
CDR3 protein: CASSPRTGSSGNTIYF; J gene: TRBJ1-3; D gene: -; V gene: TRBV7-9
CDR3 protein: CASSRQGADTQYF; J gene: TRBJ2-3; D gene: TRBD1; V gene: TRBV7-9
CDR3 protein: CASSIRFLASGDDNEQFF; J gene: TRBJ2-1; D gene: TRBD2; V gene: TRBV19
CDR3 protein: CASSWTGGRETQYF; J gene: TRBJ2-5; D gene: TRBD1; V gene: TRBV18
CDR3 protein: CASSQDLRGGYGYTF; J gene: TRBJ1-2; D gene: -; V gene: TRBV14
CDR3 protein: CASKRERINEKLFF; J gene: TRBJ1-4; D gene: -; V gene: TRBV6-1
CDR3 protein: CASSLQGGEAFF; J gene: TRBJ1-1; D gene: TRBD1; V gene: TRBV27
CDR3 protein: CASTGQGEETQYF; J gene: TRBJ2-5; D gene: TRBD1; V gene: TRBV5-6
CDR3 protein: CASSLGAGEGQPQHF; J gene: TRBJ1-5; D gene: -; V gene: TRBV7-9
CDR3 protein: CASSQGVAKNIQYF; J gene: TRBJ2-4; D gene: TRBD1; V gene: TRBV6-1
CDR3 protein: CASSLEVGEQFF; J gene: TRBJ2-1; D gene: -; V gene: TRBV5-1
CDR3 protein: CASSDQGGAQPQHF; J gene: TRBJ1-5; D gene: -; V gene: TRBV10-2
CDR3 protein: CASSLESVGELFF; J gene: TRBJ2-2; D gene: -; V gene: TRBV5-1
CDR3 protein: CASSLGGRETQYF; J gene: TRBJ2-5; D gene: -; V gene: TRBV11-3
CDR3 protein: CSVESIQGSTEAFF; J gene: TRBJ1-1; D gene: TRBD1; V gene: TRBV29-1
CDR3 protein: CASSRWTLDSLSSTDTQYF; J gene: TRBJ2-3; D gene: -; V gene: TRBV13
CDR3 protein: CASSIASGSGSYNEQFF; J gene: TRBJ2-1; D gene: TRBD2; V gene: TRBV19
CDR3 protein: CASSLGQYYEQYF; J gene: TRBJ2-7; D gene: -; V gene: TRBV27
CDR3 protein: CASREGTASSYEQYF; J gene: TRBJ2-7; D gene: -; V gene: TRBV5-1
CDR3 protein: CASSLWTSGRNEQFF; J gene: TRBJ2-1; D gene: TRBD2; V gene: TRBV11-3
CDR3 protein: CASKEDRVNTGELFF; J gene: TRBJ2-2; D gene: TRBD1; V gene: TRBV19
CDR3 protein: CASSSRTGANEKLFF; J gene: TRBJ1-4; D gene: TRBD1; V gene: TRBV7-2
CDR3 protein: CAGSWTRTGDGNTIYF; J gene: TRBJ1-3; D gene: TRBD1; V gene: TRBV7-8
CDR3 protein: CASSSGGRVNIQYF; J gene: TRBJ2-4; D gene: TRBD2; V gene: TRBV5-4
CDR3 protein: CASASGLAEFRYEQFF; J gene: TRBJ2-1; D gene: TRBD2; V gene: TRBV25-1
CDR3 protein: CASSLDVAVSSYEQYF; J gene: TRBJ2-7; D gene: -; V gene: TRBV11-2
CDR3 protein: CASSPPRGGVETQYF; J gene: TRBJ2-5; D gene: -; V gene: TRBV9
CDR3 protein: CATSQGHPAYEQYF; J gene: TRBJ2-7; D gene: -; V gene: TRBV15
CDR3 protein: CASSLLAGGVWETQYF; J gene: TRBJ2-5; D gene: TRBD2; V gene: TRBV4-1
CDR3 protein: CASSLAPKGLLNEKLFF; J gene: TRBJ1-4; D gene: -; V gene: TRBV7-2
CDR3 protein: CASSLGGLAFHSPLHF; J gene: TRBJ1-6; D gene: -; V gene: TRBV5-1
CDR3 protein: CASSPQRGEETQYF; J gene: TRBJ2-5; D gene: -; V gene: TRBV18
CDR3 protein: CASSNLKSGEQYF; J gene: TRBJ2-7; D gene: -; V gene: TRBV7-9
CDR3 protein: CASSSYGNQPQHF; J gene: TRBJ1-5; D gene: -; V gene: TRBV2
CDR3 protein: CASSPGTSGNEQFF; J gene: TRBJ2-1; D gene: TRBD2; V gene: TRBV7-3
CDR3 protein: CASSPTSGIGQTEQYF; J gene: TRBJ2-7; D gene: TRBD2; V gene: TRBV18
CDR3 protein: CSALSWEQYF; J gene: TRBJ2-7; D gene: -; V gene: TRBV20-1